Included here is one T cell receptor (beta chain) sequence, with context. What antigen it recognizes has not been identified. A much more abundant neighbour one base away suggests this may be a read error. No patient had received any treatment before thyroid surgery. The study retrospectively analysed patient clinical samples collected from about 2012 to 2018 using T-cell receptor beta sequencing. Library generation was performed with PCR. The data were produced on an Illumina HiSeq 4000. High-throughput sequencing was used to profile the TCR beta-chain CDR3 region of every patient. The source study handled its data this way. A classifier to discriminate distant-metastatic papillary thyroid cancer patients was built from CDR3 differences across clinicopathological groups. To measure repertoire diversity the researchers used the Shannon index, while the Morisita-Horn index served to gauge how similar the tumor and blood repertoires were. TCRdb trimmed public reads at Q25 via fastp, called clones via MiXCR and kept in-frame beta chains. TCRdb, not the original authors, processed these V and J calls. Across this sample there are about 39,000 clones, with under 20% seen only once. Roughly an eighth of the sample belongs to the ten largest clones.

In the germline V gene (reference sequence), CDR1 corresponds to SGHKS and CDR2 to YYEKEE. The CDR3 contains 12 residues, cysteine and phenylalanine counted. The retained sequence is limited to the CDR3, 36 bases, with the frame set at the first base. This entry belongs to a study of metastatic and nonmetastatic thyroid tumors (dated by TCRdb to 2018 to 2021). About the investigation overall: The researchers compared repertoires between peripheral blood samples and tumor or nodule tissue samples from patients with malignant or benign thyroid disease.

Overall study results and their limits: In both blood and tumor samples, malignant tumors were reported to have significantly higher TCR beta diversity than benign nodules.

The specimen sequenced was tumor tissue. The TCR originated in a female donor with papillary thyroid cancer or a benign thyroid nodule (not recorded which). Some clones in this sample may be carry-over from other donors' samples. Recombination connected TRBV5-5 to TRBJ1-1, and TRBD1 may be the D gene, going by 5 matching bases. This receptor has the CDR3 CSSRSRDTEAFF. The nucleotides read TGTTCCAGCAGATCCAGGGACACTGAAGCTTTCTTT.